The 8 T cell receptor beta chains below all came from one sample that was sequenced in a study of T cell repertoires in cytomegalovirus infection. One entry per CDR3 protein, called by TCRdb with MiXCR from the reads. The table lists approximately 910,000 distinct CDR3 sequences, roughly 30% of them singletons. These receptors' targets are unknown. The sample consisted of cultured CD8+ T cells from PBMCs, taken from culture after CMV antigen stimulation. The receptors shown here come from a human donor in good health (CMV status not recorded). Some clones in this sample may be carry-over from other donors' samples.

This chain connects TRBV15 to TRBJ2-3, with 10 bases matching TRBD1. CDR3 length: 17 residues. CDR1 is LNHNV, CDR2 YYDKDF, per germline (reference sequence). V shed 3 bases and J 0 bases; nucleotides not matched to a gene: 6. The CDR3 spells CATSSPRDRGSTDTQYF. The CDR3 coding sequence is TGTGCCACCAGCAGCCCCCGGGACAGGGGTAGCACAGATACGCAGTATTTT.

This clonotype was recorded many times. The chain is built from TRBV7-8 and TRBJ2-7; the match to TRBD1 covers 10 bases. V gave up 3 bases and J gave up 2 bases; unmatched junction bases: 4. This CDR3 region has 15 residues. In germline, CDR1 is SGHVS, CDR2 FQNEAQ. CDR3 sequence: CASSFRDRGPYEQYV. CDR3 sequence (DNA): TGTGCCAGCAGCTTCAGGGACAGGGGACCCTACGAGCAGTACGTC.

This clonotype was seen a few times. The chain combines TRBV7-9 with TRBJ2-2; TRBD1 aligns across 7 bases. The V segment lost 5 bases and the J segment 6 bases; nucleotides outside the gene matches: 9. This CDR3 comprises 15 residues. The germline V gene has CDR1 SEHNR and CDR2 FQNEAQ (reference sequence). CDR3 sequence (DNA): TGTGCCAGCAGCACTCGGACAGGAACACCCGGGGAGCTGTTTTTT. It encodes CASSTRTGTPGELFF.

This clonotype was detected ten times or more. The chain recombines TRBV7-9 with TRBJ2-1, with a tentative D call TRBD2 (5 bases). The CDR3 loop spans 15 amino acids. Germline loops: CDR1 SEHNR, CDR2 FQNEAQ (reference sequence). V shed 5 bases and J shed 2 bases, with 13 bases lying between them. CDR3 in amino acids: CASSPRDSPYNEQFF. CDR3 nucleotide sequence: TGTGCCAGCAGCCCCCGGGATTCACCCTACAATGAGCAGTTCTTC.

This rearrangement joins TRBV6-5 to TRBJ1-2; 7 nucleotides line up with TRBD1. Germline V CDR1 and CDR2: MNHEY, SVGAGI. J was trimmed by 4 bases and V by 7 bases; bases with no gene match: 6. The CDR3 runs 13 residues. The CDR3 spells CASISRDSYGYTF. In DNA, the CDR3 is TGTGCCAGCATTAGCCGGGACAGCTATGGCTACACCTTC.

The chain has TRBV28 and TRBJ1-1; 10 bases match TRBD1. This CDR3 region has 14 residues. V was pared by 5 bases and J by 10 bases, with 10 bases of the junction left unmatched. Germline V CDR1 and CDR2: MDHEN, SYDVKM. The CDR3 nucleotides read TGTGCCAGCAGTCTAACGGGGACAGGGGTTGGAGCTTTCTTT. Translating gives CASSLTGTGVGAFF.

This clonotype was recorded many times. This chain uses TRBV27 with TRBJ1-1; D remains unclear. Trimming pared 4 bases from V and 8 bases from J, leaving 14 bases between. Germline-derived CDR1 and CDR2 are MNHEY and SMNVEV (reference sequence). This CDR3 is 13 amino acids long. The CDR3 here is CASSYGFPGEAFF. The CDR3 nucleotides read TGTGCCAGCAGTTACGGCTTCCCTGGGGAAGCTTTCTTT.

This clonotype was seen at least ten times. The V and J genes are TRBV7-6 and TRBJ2-2; a weak D match, TRBD1 (6 bases). The CDR3 runs 14 residues. V lost 6 bases and J lost 4, with 12 bases in between. The germline V gene encodes CDR1 SGHVS and CDR2 FNYEAQ. The CDR3 DNA follows: TGTGCCAGCAGTTTAACAGGGCCCACCGGGGAGCTGTTTTTT. It yields the protein CASSLTGPTGELFF.